A single sample gave rise to the 9 T cell receptor beta chains below, sequenced in a study of blood T cells in healthy people across ages. A second PCR, run for about 7 to 11 cycles, used a sample-barcoded 5' primer plus a J-beta primer mix. A single record per CDR3 protein comes from TCRdb applying MiXCR to the 5' RACE reads. The sample lists about 1.5 million distinct CDR3 sequences; around 40% were seen once. What was sequenced was blood. The receptors shown here come from a woman aged 18-30 years in good health.

The chain joins TRBV6-2 or TRBV6-3 to TRBJ2-3; possibly TRBD2 for D (6 bases). Trimming removed 6 bases from V and 2 bases from J, with 21 bases in between. The CDR3 totals 17 residues. Germline values: CDR1 MNHEY, CDR2 SVGEGT. CDR3 nucleotide sequence: TGTGCCAGCAGGCCACCGCCGACTAGGCCCACCACAGATACGCAGTATTTT. It encodes CASRPPPTRPTTDTQYF.

The gene calls are TRBV7-2 and TRBJ2-5; 7 nucleotides align to TRBD1. The CDR3 length is 18 residues. Germline CDR1 reads SGHTA; CDR2 reads FQGNSA. The V segment lost 5 bases and the J segment 11 bases; nucleotides outside the gene matches: 26. The CDR3 DNA reads as TGTGCCAGCAGCCAACGAAGGAACAGGGGCGGTCGATACAATGAGCAGTACTTC. The encoded protein is CASSQRRNRGGRYNEQYF.

In its sample, this clonotype was seen once. The chain links TRBV7-9 to TRBJ1-2; TRBD1 is a possible D gene (5 bases). The CDR3 sequence is 17 residues long. CDR1 SEHNR and CDR2 FQNEAQ come from the germline V gene (reference sequence). V lost 1 base and J 3 bases, leaving 18 bases between the germline ends. In nucleotides, the CDR3 is TGTGCCAGCAGCTTAGAGCGAACGGCCAGGGTTGACTATGGCTACACCTTC. It translates to CASSLERTARVDYGYTF.

For this clonotype: The junction differs from germline at one of its ends, possibly a read error. This rearrangement joins TRBV27 to TRBJ2-1; the D is unclear. CDR3 length: 11 amino acids. CDR1 is MNHEY, CDR2 SMNVEV, per germline (reference sequence). CDR3: CASIFYKEQFF. The CDR3 DNA follows: TGTGCCAGCATTTTCTACAAGGAGCAGTTCTTC.

This clonotype was seen only a few times. The rearrangement links TRBV18 to TRBJ2-7, with 9 bases that match TRBD2. The trim removed 6 bases at V and 4 bases at J, leaving 7 bases unmatched. The CDR3 spans 14 residues. CDR1 KGHSH and CDR2 LQKENI come from the germline V gene. The CDR3 is CASSGSGGIYEQYF. CDR3 DNA sequence: TGTGCCAGCTCGGGAAGCGGGGGGATTTACGAGCAGTACTTC.

This clonotype was seen a few times. The V call is TRBV9, the J call TRBJ2-5; D unresolved. This CDR3 is 14 amino acids long. In germline, CDR1 is SGDLS, CDR2 YYNGEE. Trimming shortened V by 0 bases and J by 1 base, and 7 bases separated the two germline ends. CDR3 amino acids: CASSVAPFQETQYF. For the CDR3, the DNA is TGTGCCAGCAGCGTAGCACCCTTCCAAGAGACCCAGTACTTC.

The rearrangement links TRBV6-2 or TRBV6-3 to TRBJ2-4; D is undetermined. The CDR3 sequence is 15 residues long. V lost 6 bases to trimming and J lost 1 base, with 13 bases between them. Per germline, CDR1 MNHEY and CDR2 SVGEGT. The CDR3: CASRPRGGAKNIQYF. For the CDR3, the DNA is TGTGCCAGCAGACCCCGCGGTGGGGCCAAAAACATTCAGTACTTC.

The J gene is TRBJ2-4, the V gene TRBV29-1; either TRBD1 or TRBD2 may fit D (5 bases each). The CDR3 runs to 14 residues. Germline assignment: CDR1 SQVTM and CDR2 ANQGSEA. With 2 bases removed from V and 0 bases from J, the gap between germline ends came to 8 bases. In nucleotides, the CDR3 is TGCAGCGTTGAACCGGGGCTAGCCAAAAACATTCAGTACTTC. Translating it yields CSVEPGLAKNIQYF.

This chain links TRBV29-1 with TRBJ1-2; D uncertain. The V gene's germline CDR1 is SQVTM and CDR2 ANQGSEA. The CDR3 covers 12 residues. V was trimmed by 5 bases and J by 2 bases, leaving 9 bases between them. CDR3: CSVSTGNYGYTF. The DNA for the CDR3 is TGCAGCGTTTCTACCGGGAACTATGGCTACACCTTC.